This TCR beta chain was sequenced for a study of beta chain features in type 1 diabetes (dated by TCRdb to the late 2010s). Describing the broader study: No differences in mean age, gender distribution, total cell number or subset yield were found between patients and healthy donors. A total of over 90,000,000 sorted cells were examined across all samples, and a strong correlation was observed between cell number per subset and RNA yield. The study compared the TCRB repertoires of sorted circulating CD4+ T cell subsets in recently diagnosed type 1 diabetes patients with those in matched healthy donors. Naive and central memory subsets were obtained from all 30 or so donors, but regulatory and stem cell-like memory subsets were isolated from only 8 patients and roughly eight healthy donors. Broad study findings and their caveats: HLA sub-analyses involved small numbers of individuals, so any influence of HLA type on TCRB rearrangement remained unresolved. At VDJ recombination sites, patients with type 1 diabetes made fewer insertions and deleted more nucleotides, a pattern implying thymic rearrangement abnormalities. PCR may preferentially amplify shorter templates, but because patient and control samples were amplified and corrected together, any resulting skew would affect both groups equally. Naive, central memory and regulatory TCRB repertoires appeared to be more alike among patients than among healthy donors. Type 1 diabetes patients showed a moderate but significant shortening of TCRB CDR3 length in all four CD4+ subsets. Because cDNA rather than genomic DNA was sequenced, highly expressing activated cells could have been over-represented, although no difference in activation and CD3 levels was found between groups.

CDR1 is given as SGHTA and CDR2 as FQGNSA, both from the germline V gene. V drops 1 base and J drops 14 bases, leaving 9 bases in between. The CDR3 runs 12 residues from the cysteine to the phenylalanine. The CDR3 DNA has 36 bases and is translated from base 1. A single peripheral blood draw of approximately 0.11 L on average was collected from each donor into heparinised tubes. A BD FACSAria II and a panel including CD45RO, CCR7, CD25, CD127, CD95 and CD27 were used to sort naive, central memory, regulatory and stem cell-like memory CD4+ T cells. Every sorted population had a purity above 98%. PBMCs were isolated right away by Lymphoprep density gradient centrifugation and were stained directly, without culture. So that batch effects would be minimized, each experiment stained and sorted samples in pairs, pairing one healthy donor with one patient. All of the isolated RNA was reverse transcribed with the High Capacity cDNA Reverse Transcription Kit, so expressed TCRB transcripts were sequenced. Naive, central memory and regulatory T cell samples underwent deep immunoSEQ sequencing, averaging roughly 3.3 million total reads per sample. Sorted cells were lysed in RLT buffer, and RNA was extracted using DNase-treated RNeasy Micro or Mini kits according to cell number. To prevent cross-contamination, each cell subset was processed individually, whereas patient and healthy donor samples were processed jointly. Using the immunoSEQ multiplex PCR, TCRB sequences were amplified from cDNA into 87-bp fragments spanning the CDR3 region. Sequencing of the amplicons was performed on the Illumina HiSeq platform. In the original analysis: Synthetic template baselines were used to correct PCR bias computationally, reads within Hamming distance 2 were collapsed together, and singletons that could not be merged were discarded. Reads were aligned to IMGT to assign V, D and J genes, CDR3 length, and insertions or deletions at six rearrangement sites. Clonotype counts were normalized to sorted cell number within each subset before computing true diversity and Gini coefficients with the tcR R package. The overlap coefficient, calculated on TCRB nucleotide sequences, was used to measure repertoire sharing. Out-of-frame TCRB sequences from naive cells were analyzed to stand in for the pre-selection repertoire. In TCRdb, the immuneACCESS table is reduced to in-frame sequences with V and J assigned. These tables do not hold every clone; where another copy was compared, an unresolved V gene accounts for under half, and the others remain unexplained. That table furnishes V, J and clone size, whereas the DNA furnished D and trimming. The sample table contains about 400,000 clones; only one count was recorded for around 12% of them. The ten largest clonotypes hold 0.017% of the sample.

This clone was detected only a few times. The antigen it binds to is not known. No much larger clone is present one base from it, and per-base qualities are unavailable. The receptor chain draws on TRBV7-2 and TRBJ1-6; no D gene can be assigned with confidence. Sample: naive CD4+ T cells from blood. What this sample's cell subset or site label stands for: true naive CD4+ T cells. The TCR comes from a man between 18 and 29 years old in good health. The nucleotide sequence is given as TGTGCCAGCAGCTTAGGCGCCGCATCCCTCCACTTT. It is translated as CASSLGAASLHF.